This is a list of T cell receptor beta chains from one sample in a study of blood T cells in healthy people across ages. MiXCR was run by TCRdb on the 5' RACE reads, yielding one entry per CDR3 protein. Counted here are about 620,000 distinct CDR3 sequences, 21% occurring once; the ten biggest clones make up 3.5% to 4%. The sample was blood. These receptors were collected from a man aged 65-85 years in good health. Each CDR3 is given with its conserved first and last residue. The order of the fields is D gene, J gene, V gene, clone size, CDR3 DNA, CDR3 protein. The D gene is left open where the match is weak. The size of a clone is reported for some rows only, either as once, few or many, or as a class for expanded clones.

>NA|TRBJ1-3|TRBV7-2|NA
TGTGCCAGCAGCCCTGTATTCTCTGGAAACACCATATATTTT
CASSPVFSGNTIYF
>NA|TRBJ2-3|TRBV28|few
TGTGCCACCGAGAGGCCGTCTTACACAGATATGCAGTATTTT
CATERPSYTDMQYF
>NA|TRBJ2-7|TRBV6-1|NA
TGTGCCAGCAGTGAAATCGAGCGGTACTTC
CASSEIERYF
>NA|TRBJ2-6|TRBV5-1|few
TGCGCCAGCAGCTTGGACGGAACTGGGGCCAACGTCCTGACTTTC
CASSLDGTGANVLTF
>NA|TRBJ2-3|TRBV28|NA
TGTGCCAGCAGTTCTAACTCGGCCACAGATACGCAGTATTTT
CASSSNSATDTQYF
>NA|TRBJ1-2|TRBV18|NA
TGTGCCAGCTCATCACCGGTTGGGGTCTATGGCTACACCTTC
CASSSPVGVYGYTF
>TRBD2|TRBJ2-1|TRBV20-1|NA
TGCAGTGCTAGAGCCCTAGCGGGAGTTTTGAATGAGCAGTTCTTC
CSARALAGVLNEQFF
>NA|TRBJ2-5|TRBV29-1|few
TGCAGCGTTGGAGCACTCCCAGGTCGACGTGAGACCCAGTACTTC
CSVGALPGRRETQYF
>NA|TRBJ2-7|TRBV20-1|few
TGCAGTGCGGGGGGGCCCGGGAGGTTCTCCTACGAGCAGTACTTC
CSAGGPGRFSYEQYF
>NA|TRBJ2-3|TRBV18|NA
TGTGCCAGCTCACCACCGGGGGTACCTCAGGGAGATACGCAGTATTTT
CASSPPGVPQGDTQYF
>NA|TRBJ1-1|TRBV25-1|NA
TGTGCCAGCAGTGAATATCGGTTTTCGGCCGGTGAAGCTTTCTTT
CASSEYRFSAGEAFF
>NA|TRBJ1-5|TRBV3-1|NA
TGTGCCAGCAGCCAAGGACCGACAGGTTGGAATCAGCCCCAGCATTTT
CASSQGPTGWNQPQHF
>TRBD1|TRBJ2-1|TRBV27|few
TGTGCCAGCAGTCCCGGGACAGGGGTTGGTGAGCAGTTCTTC
CASSPGTGVGEQFF
>NA|TRBJ1-1|TRBV7-2|few
TGTGCCAGCAGCTTAGCCGCGGCGGCTTCGGGCGCTGAAGCTTTCTTT
CASSLAAAASGAEAFF
>TRBD2|TRBJ2-5|TRBV12-3/TRBV12-4|few
TGTGCCAGCAGCTTAGGGGTAGCGGGGCCACAAGAGACCCAGTACTTC
CASSLGVAGPQETQYF
>TRBD1|TRBJ1-5|TRBV6-1|NA
TGTGCCAGCATAATCGGACAGGGTAATCAGCCCCAGCATTTT
CASIIGQGNQPQHF
>TRBD1|TRBJ1-1|TRBV3-1|NA
TGTGCCAGCAGCAATACAGGGGGCTGGAGCACTGAAGCTTTCTTT
CASSNTGGWSTEAFF
>NA|TRBJ1-2|TRBV4-1|few
TGCGCCAGCAGCCAACAGGGTAGCGCTAACTATGGCTACACCTTC
CASSQQGSANYGYTF
>NA|TRBJ1-4|TRBV12-3/TRBV12-4|many
TGTGCCAGCAGTTTGGAGGGATTCAAGGAAAAACTGTTTTTT
CASSLEGFKEKLFF
>TRBD1|TRBJ2-5|TRBV29-1|few
TGCAGCGGCCAACCCTCGACAGGGTTGGAGACCCAGTACTTC
CSGQPSTGLETQYF
>TRBD2|TRBJ2-1|TRBV7-2|many
TGTGCCAGCAGGCCGGGACTAGCGGGGAACAATGAGCAGTTCTTC
CASRPGLAGNNEQFF
>NA|TRBJ2-1|TRBV28|many
TGTGCCAGCAGTTTCCATAACGCCGGTGGGGGGGCTGAGCAGTTCTTC
CASSFHNAGGGAEQFF
>NA|TRBJ1-4|TRBV5-1|NA
TGCGCCAGCAGCCGGCCGGGGGGCGAGACTAATGAAAAACTGTTTTTT
CASSRPGGETNEKLFF
>TRBD2|TRBJ2-1|TRBV7-3|NA
TGTGCCAGCAGCTTAAAAGGGACTAGCGGCCACAATGAGCAGTTCTTC
CASSLKGTSGHNEQFF
>TRBD2|TRBJ2-5|TRBV2|NA
TGTGCCAGCAGATCAAGACTAGCGGGAGATGAGACCCAGTACTTC
CASRSRLAGDETQYF
>TRBD1|TRBJ1-1|TRBV2|few
TGTGCCAGCGGGACAGATGAAAAAGGAGCTTTCTTT
CASGTDEKGAFF
>NA|TRBJ1-3|TRBV5-1|NA
TGCGCCAGCAGTTTAGCAGGGTTTAGCACCATATATTTT
CASSLAGFSTIYF
>TRBD2|TRBJ2-7|TRBV28|NA
TGTGCCAGCAGCCGGGGGGAGGGATTGTTCGAGCAGTACTTC
CASSRGEGLFEQYF
>TRBD2|TRBJ2-7|TRBV12-3/TRBV12-4|NA
TGTGCCAGCACCTGGGACGGGGGGTACGAGCAGTACTTC
CASTWDGGYEQYF
>TRBD1|TRBJ1-2|TRBV6-5|few
TGTGCCAGCAGTTACTCGACGGGACAGCTATATTCCTATGGCTACACCTTC
CASSYSTGQLYSYGYTF
>NA|TRBJ2-1|TRBV10-3|NA
TGTGCCATCAGGAGGGACAATGAGCAGTTCTTC
CAIRRDNEQFF
>TRBD1|TRBJ1-1|TRBV6-6|NA
TGTGCCAGCTGGGGAATACCGGGACAGGGTGACACTGAAGCTTTCTTT
CASWGIPGQGDTEAFF
>TRBD2|TRBJ2-1|TRBV20-1|NA
TGCAGTGCTAGAGCCAGTTCCGGGACTATCAATGAGCAGTTCTTC
CSARASSGTINEQFF
>NA|TRBJ1-2|TRBV29-1|NA
TGCAGCGTTGGCCCACAGCCCTATGGCTACACCTTC
CSVGPQPYGYTF
>NA|TRBJ2-7|TRBV6-2/TRBV6-3|NA
TGTGCCAGCAGGAGCGGGCCATTTCTAGGGCAGTACTTC
CASRSGPFLGQYF
>NA|TRBJ2-1|TRBV11-1|many
TGTGCCAGCAGCTCAGGGGCACTAGAAGGACCTTACAATGAGCAGTTCTTC
CASSSGALEGPYNEQFF
>NA|TRBJ2-7|TRBV7-2|few
TGTGCCAGCAGCCGGGGCGCTAGTTCCGGAGTCGAGCAGTACTTC
CASSRGASSGVEQYF
>NA|TRBJ2-2|TRBV27|NA
TGTGCCAGCAAGCATCAACTTGGGGGGCGAGGGACCGGGGAGCTGTTTTTT
CASKHQLGGRGTGELFF
>TRBD2|TRBJ2-1|TRBV5-1|NA
TGCGCCAGCAGTTCTGGGACTAGCGGGAGAGATGAGCAGTTCTTC
CASSSGTSGRDEQFF